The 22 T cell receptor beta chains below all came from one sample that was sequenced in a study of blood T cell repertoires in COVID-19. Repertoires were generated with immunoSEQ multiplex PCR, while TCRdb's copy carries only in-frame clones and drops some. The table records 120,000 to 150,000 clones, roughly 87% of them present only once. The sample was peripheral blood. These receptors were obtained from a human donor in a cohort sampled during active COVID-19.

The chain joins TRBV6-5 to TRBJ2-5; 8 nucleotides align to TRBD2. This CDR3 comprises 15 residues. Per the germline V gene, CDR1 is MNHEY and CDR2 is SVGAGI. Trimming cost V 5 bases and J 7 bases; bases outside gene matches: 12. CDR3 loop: CASSRRGTSYVTQYF. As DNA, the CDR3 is TGTGCCAGCAGTCGAAGAGGGACTAGTTATGTGACCCAGTACTTC.

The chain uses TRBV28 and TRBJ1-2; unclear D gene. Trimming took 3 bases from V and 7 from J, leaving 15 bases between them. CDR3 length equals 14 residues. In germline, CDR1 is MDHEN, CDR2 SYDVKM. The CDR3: CASSFPVPEPGYTF. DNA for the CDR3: TGTGCCAGCAGTTTTCCGGTTCCGGAGCCTGGCTACACCTTC.

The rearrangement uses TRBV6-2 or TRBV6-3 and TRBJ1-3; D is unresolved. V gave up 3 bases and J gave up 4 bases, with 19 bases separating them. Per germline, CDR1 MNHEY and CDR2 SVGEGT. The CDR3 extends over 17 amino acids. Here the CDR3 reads CASSYPRGSRSGNTIYF. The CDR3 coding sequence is TGTGCCAGCAGTTATCCCAGAGGTTCGAGATCGGGAAACACCATATATTTT.

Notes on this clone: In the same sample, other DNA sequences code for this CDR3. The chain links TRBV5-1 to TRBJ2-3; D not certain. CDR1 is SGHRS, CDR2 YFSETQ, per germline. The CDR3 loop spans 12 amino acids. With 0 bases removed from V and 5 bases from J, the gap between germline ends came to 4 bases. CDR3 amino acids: CASSLAGDTQYF. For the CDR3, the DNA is TGCGCCAGCAGCTTGGCGGGAGATACGCAGTATTTT.

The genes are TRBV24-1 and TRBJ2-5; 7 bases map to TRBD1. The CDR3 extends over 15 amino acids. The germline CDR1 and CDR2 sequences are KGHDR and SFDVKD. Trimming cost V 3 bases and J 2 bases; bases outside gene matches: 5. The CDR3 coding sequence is TGTGCCACCAGTGATCCCCGACAGGGACAAGAGACCCAGTACTTC. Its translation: CATSDPRQGQETQYF.

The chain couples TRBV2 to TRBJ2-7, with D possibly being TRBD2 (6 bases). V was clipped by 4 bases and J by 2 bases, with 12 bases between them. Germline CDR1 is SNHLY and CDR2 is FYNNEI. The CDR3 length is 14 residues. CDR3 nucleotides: TGTGCCAGCAGTGTGGCGGGGCGAACCTACGAGCAGTACTTC. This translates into CASSVAGRTYEQYF.

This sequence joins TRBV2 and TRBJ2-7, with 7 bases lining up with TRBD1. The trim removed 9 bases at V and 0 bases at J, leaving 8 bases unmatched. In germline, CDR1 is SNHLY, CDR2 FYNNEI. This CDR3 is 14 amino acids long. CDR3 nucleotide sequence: TGTGCCAGTTACCGGGACAGAAACTCCTACGAGCAGTACTTC. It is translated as CASYRDRNSYEQYF.

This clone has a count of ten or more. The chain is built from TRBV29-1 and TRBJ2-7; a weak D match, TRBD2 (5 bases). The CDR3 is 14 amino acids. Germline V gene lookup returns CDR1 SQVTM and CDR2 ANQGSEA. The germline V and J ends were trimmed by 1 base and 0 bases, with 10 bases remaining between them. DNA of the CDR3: TGCAGCGTTGAAGCTACCGGGGACTCCTACGAGCAGTACTTC. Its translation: CSVEATGDSYEQYF.

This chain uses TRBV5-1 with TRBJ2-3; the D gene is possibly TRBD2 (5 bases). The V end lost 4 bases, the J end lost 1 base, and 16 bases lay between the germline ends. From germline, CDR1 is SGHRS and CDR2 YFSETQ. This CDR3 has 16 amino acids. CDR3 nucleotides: TGCGCCAGCAGCCAATTGATCCGGGGAGGCACAGATACGCAGTATTTT. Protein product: CASSQLIRGGTDTQYF.

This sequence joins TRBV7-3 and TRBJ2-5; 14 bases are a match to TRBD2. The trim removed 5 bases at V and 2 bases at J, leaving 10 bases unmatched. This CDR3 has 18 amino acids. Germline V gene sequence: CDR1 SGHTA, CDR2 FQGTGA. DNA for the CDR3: TGTGCCAGCAGCCCCGGGACTAGCGGGGGAAGCCTACAAGAGACCCAGTACTTC. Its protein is CASSPGTSGGSLQETQYF. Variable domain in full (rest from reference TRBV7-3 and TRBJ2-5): GAGVSQTPSNKVTEKGKYVELRCDPISGHTALYWYRQSLGQGPEFLIYFQGTGAADDSGLPNDRFFAVRPEGSVSTLKIQRTERGDSAVYLCASSPGTSGGSLQETQYFGPGTRLLVL.

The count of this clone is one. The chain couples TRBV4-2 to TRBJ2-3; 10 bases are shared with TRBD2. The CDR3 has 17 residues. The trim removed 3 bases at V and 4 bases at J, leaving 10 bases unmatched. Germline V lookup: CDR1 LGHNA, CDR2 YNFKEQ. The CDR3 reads CASSQALSGGSADTQYF. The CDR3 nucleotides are TGTGCCAGCAGCCAGGCCCTTAGCGGGGGGAGTGCAGATACGCAGTATTTT.

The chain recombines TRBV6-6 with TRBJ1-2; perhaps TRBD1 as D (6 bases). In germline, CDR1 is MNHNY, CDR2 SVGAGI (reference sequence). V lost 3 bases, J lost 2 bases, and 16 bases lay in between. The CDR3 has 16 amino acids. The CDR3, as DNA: TGTGCCAGCAGTTATTTGAAACAGGGACAAAACTATGGCTACACCTTC. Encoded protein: CASSYLKQGQNYGYTF.

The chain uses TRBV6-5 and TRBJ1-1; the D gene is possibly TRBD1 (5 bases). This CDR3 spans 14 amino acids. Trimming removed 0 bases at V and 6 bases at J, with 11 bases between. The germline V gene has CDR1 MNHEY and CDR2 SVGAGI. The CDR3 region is CASSYSEGIAEAFF. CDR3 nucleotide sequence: TGTGCCAGCAGTTACTCGGAGGGGATCGCTGAAGCTTTCTTT.

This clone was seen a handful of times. The CDR3 is CASSVTGVSNQPQHF. The DNA for the CDR3 is TGTGCCAGTAGTGTAACAGGGGTGAGCAATCAGCCCCAGCATTTT. The chain employs TRBV19 and TRBJ1-5, with 7 bases aligning to TRBD1. From germline, CDR1 is LNHDA and CDR2 SQIVND (reference sequence). Losses at the gene ends were 5 bases for V and 1 base for J; bases not matched to a gene: 5. The CDR3 is 15 amino acids.

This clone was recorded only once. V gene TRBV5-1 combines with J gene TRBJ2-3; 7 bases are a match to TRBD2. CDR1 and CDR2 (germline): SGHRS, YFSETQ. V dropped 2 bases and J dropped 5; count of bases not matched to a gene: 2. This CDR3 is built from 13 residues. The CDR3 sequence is CASSLPSGDTQYF. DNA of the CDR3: TGCGCCAGCAGCTTACCTAGCGGAGATACGCAGTATTTT.

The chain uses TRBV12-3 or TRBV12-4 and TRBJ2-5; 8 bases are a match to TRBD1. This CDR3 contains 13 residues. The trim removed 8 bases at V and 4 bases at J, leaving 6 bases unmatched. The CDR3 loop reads CASGRDRGETQYF. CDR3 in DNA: TGTGCCAGCGGCAGAGACAGGGGAGAGACCCAGTACTTC.

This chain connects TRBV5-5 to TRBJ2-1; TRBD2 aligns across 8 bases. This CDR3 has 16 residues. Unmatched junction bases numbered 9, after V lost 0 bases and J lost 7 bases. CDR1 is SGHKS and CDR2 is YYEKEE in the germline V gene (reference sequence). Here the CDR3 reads CASSLVTLAVRNEQFF. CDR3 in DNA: TGTGCCAGCAGCTTGGTAACACTAGCGGTACGGAATGAGCAGTTCTTC.

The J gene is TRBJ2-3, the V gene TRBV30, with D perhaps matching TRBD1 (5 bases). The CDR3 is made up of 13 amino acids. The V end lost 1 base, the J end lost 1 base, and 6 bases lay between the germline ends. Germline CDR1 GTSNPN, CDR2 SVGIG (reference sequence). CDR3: CAWSEGRTDTQYF. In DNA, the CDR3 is TGTGCCTGGAGTGAGGGGCGCACAGATACGCAGTATTTT.

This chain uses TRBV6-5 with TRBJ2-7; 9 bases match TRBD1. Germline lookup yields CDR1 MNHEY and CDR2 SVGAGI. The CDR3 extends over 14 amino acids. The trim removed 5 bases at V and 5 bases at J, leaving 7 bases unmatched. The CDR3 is CASSKGTGYDEQYF. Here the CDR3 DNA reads TGTGCCAGCAGTAAGGGGACAGGGTATGACGAGCAGTACTTC.

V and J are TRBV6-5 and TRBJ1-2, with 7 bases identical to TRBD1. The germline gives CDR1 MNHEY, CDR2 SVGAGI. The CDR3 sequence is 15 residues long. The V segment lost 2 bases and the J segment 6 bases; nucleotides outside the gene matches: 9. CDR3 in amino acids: CASSYLREGADGYTF. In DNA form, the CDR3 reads TGTGCCAGCAGTTACCTCCGGGAGGGGGCGGATGGCTACACCTTC.

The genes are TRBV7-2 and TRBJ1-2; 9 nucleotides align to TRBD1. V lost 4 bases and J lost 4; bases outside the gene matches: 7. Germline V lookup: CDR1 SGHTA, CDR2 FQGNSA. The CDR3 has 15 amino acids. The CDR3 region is CASSSQQGAGYGYTF. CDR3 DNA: TGTGCCAGCAGCTCCCAACAGGGGGCAGGCTATGGCTACACCTTC.

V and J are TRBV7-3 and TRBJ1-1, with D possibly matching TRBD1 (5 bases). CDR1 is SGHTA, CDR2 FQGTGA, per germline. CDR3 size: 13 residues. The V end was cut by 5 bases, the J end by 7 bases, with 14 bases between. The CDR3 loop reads CASSLQGYSEAFF. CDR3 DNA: TGTGCCAGCAGCCTCCAGGGATATAGTGAAGCTTTCTTT. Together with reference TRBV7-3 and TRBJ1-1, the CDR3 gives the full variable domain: GAGVSQTPSNKVTEKGKYVELRCDPISGHTALYWYRQSLGQGPEFLIYFQGTGAADDSGLPNDRFFAVRPEGSVSTLKIQRTERGDSAVYLCASSLQGYSEAFFGQGTRLTVV.